This T cell receptor beta chain was sequenced during a study of blood T cell repertoires in COVID-19. Clones were read by immunoSEQ multiplex PCR, and TCRdb kept only the in-frame ones, dropping some. The sample holds 200,000 or so clones; around 80% are singletons and the top ten take under 12%. CDR3 size: 13 residues. Trimming shortened V by 3 bases and J by 6 bases, and 12 bases separated the two germline ends. The germline V gene has CDR1 SEHNR and CDR2 FQNEAQ (reference sequence). Seattle patients were enrolled during active infection and followed longitudinally. The receptor was derived from a woman aged 80 or over with COVID-19, enrolled during active disease. The sequencing input was peripheral blood. The chain carries TRBV7-9 and TRBJ2-7; D is perhaps TRBD1 (6 bases). In DNA, the CDR3 is TGTGCCAGCAGCTTGGCCGCAGGGGCCGAGCAGTACGTC. Amino acids: CASSLAAGAEQYV.